This T cell receptor (beta chain) came from a study of T cell responses to AZD1222 COVID-19 vaccine (dated by TCRdb to the early 2020s). Study-wide context: A total of under 250 trial participants underwent TCR sequencing, of whom 207 had received two doses of AZD1222 and roughly 26 had received two doses of the MenACWY control vaccine. Trial participants were enrolled into age subgroups of 18-55, 56-69 and 70-plus years, which contained around 140, 26 and 57 TCR-sequenced participants, respectively. Broader findings and caveats from the paper: The whole spike protein was spanned by vaccine-associated CD4 TCRs, and dominant responses were seen in regions 160-218 and 743-854. Nearly half of unique spike-specific TCRs reportedly recognized epitopes outside regions mutated in the B.1.351 and B.1.1.7 variants. Because no day 14 peak-response samples were available, repertoires were characterized only after the peak T cell response. Conclusions about previously exposed vaccinees are limited because only a handful of AZD1222 recipients were SARS-CoV-2 seropositive at baseline. Participants were mostly white British and included more females than males, and it was suggested by the authors that clonal diversity may have been underestimated. Spike-specific TCR breadth and depth rose significantly after two AZD1222 doses compared with day 0 and with MenACWY recipients. The 56-69-year group was small, and its depth increase did not reach significance, likely because of low power.

The CDR3 regions of human TCRbeta chains were analyzed by immunosequencing. The authors processed their data as follows. Repertoire TCRs were checked for matches against a reference library of SARS-CoV-2-specific TCRs that had been generated using the MIRA antigen-specificity platform. Breadth was defined as the fraction of unique TCRs that were SARS-CoV-2-associated. Depth was defined as the fraction of total T cells that were SARS-CoV-2-associated. Using the MIRA data, each spike-specific TCR was assigned both to the spike region to which the TCR was reactive and to a CD4 or CD8 class. Log10-transformed breadth and depth values were compared by one-way ANOVA with Sidak's multiple comparisons tests. Held by TCRdb, this immuneACCESS table contains in-frame sequences only and omits some clones. Under half of the omission traces to an unresolved V gene where checked; the cause of the rest is unknown. The DNA was the basis for D and trimming; V, J and clone size are from that table. Across this sample there are more than 150,000 clones, with under 95% seen only once. Together, the top ten hold 1% to 1.5% of the sample.

This clone appeared once. There is no known antigen for this receptor. There are no base qualities to consult, and no much larger clone falls within one base. The CDR3 spans 19 residues, from the cysteine through the phenylalanine. Only the CDR3 DNA is retained, 57 bases long and in frame from the first base. Trimmed from V: 0 bases; trimmed from J: 4 bases; junction bases lacking a gene match: 17. Per the germline V gene, MGHRA is the CDR1 and YSYEKL is the CDR2. Read against the paper, the sample's time point label means: about 28 days (+/-7) after the second vaccine dose. Because spike-specific TCR depth and breadth did not differ between the two schedules, AZD1222 recipients who got a second dose at roughly 4 weeks were pooled with those who got a second dose at roughly 12 weeks. Samples from vaccinated people were obtained from the UK trials COV001 and COV002, which included a single-blind randomized controlled phase 2/3 trial of AZD1222 (ChAdOx1 nCoV-19) in healthy adults. For TCRbeta chain sequencing, PBMC samples from trial participants were taken at day 0 and at day 28 after the second dose.

The material was peripheral blood, obtained 28 days after the second AZD1222 dose. The sequence is built from TRBV4-1 and TRBJ1-2; TRBD1 agrees with 7 junctional bases. This clonotype was sampled from an adult who received the AZD1222 COVID-19 vaccine. The sequence in DNA is TGCGCCAGCAGCCAAGATCGAGGTGGGACAGCCACCTTTAGCTATGGCTACACCTTC. Its translation is CASSQDRGGTATFSYGYTF.